This TCR beta chain was captured in a study of human T cells and chemical hapten exposure. About the research overall: Donors were sensitized with 2% DPC on the upper inner arm.

One entry per CDR3 protein, called by TCRdb with MiXCR from the RACE reads. The table records 150,000 to 200,000 distinct CDR3 sequences, about 22% of them present only once. This clonotype has a count of ten or more. Time point specified: patch test 1, 2 weeks after DPC sensitization. The treatment is: therapeutic diphenylcyclopropenone sensitization with weekly scalp DPC. This CDR3 is built from 14 residues. Trimming at V came to 6 bases and at J to 5 bases, leaving 6 bases not matched to a gene. Sequencing was performed on whole blood, taken in connection with sensitization to the hapten diphenylcyclopropenone (DPC). The sequence derives from a woman between 45 and 60 years old with alopecia areata. Some clones in this sample may be carry-over from other donors' samples. This chain uses TRBV12-3 or TRBV12-4 with TRBJ2-2; TRBD1 matches 7 bases. CDR3 region: CASSRQGNTGELFF. In DNA, the CDR3 is TGTGCCAGCAGCCGACAGGGAAATACCGGGGAGCTGTTTTTT.